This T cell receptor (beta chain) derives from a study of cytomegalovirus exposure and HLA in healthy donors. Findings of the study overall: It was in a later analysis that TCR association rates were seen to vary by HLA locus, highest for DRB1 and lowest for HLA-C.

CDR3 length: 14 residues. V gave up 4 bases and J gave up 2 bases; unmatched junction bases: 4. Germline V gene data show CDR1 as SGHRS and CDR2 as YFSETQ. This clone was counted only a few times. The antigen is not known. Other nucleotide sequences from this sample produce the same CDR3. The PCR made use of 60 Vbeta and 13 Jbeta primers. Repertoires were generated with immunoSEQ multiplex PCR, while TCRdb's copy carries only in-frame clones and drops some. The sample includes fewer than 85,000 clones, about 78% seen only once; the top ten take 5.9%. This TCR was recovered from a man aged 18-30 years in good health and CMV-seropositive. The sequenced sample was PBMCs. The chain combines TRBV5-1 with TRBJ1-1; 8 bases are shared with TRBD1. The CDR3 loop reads CASSPGQGNTEAFF. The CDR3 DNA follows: TGCGCCAGCAGCCCTGGACAGGGAAACACTGAAGCTTTCTTT.